A single sample is the source of the 22 T cell receptor beta chains below, sequenced in a study of blood T cell repertoires in COVID-19. The repertoire was sequenced with immunoSEQ multiplex PCR; TCRdb's copy has only in-frame clones and lacks some. The sample records over 200,000 clones, 87% being singletons. The sample consisted of peripheral blood. All receptors come from a woman under 30 who had recovered from COVID-19.

The CDR3, as DNA: TGTGCCAGCAGGGCCTCTGGCAGGAATCAGCCCCAGCATTTT. Its protein product is CASRASGRNQPQHF. This chain joins TRBV6-5 and TRBJ1-5; no reliable D call. The CDR3 is 14 residues long. Germline values: CDR1 MNHEY, CDR2 SVGAGI. The V end lost 6 bases, the J end lost 4 bases, and 13 bases lay between the germline ends.

This chain connects TRBV5-1 to TRBJ2-7; 12 bases map to TRBD2. The CDR3 has 15 amino acids. From germline, CDR1 is SGHRS and CDR2 YFSETQ. Germline trimming cut 4 bases from V and 2 bases from J; bases unmatched to any gene: 4. The CDR3 nucleotides are TGCGCCAGCAGCCCGGGACTAGCGGGCCCCTACGAGCAGTACTTC. This codes for CASSPGLAGPYEQYF.

The chain carries TRBV6-4 and TRBJ1-1, with 9 bases fitting TRBD1. Germline CDR1 is MRHNA and CDR2 is SNTAGT. The CDR3 consists of 15 residues. V was clipped by 5 bases and J by 3 bases; unmatched bases: 7. The CDR3 reads CASSSGQGVDTEAFF. CDR3 sequence (DNA): TGTGCCAGCAGTTCGGGACAGGGAGTTGACACTGAAGCTTTCTTT.

The chain has TRBV11-3 and TRBJ2-1; 14 bases match TRBD2. The V gene's germline CDR1 is SGHNT and CDR2 YENEEA. This CDR3 region has 15 residues. V dropped 4 bases and J dropped 9; count of bases not matched to a gene: 5. CDR3 sequence reads: CASSSTGTSGSEQFF. The CDR3, as DNA: TGTGCCAGCAGCTCCACCGGGACTAGCGGGAGTGAGCAGTTCTTC.

This chain joins TRBV11-2 and TRBJ2-1; TRBD2 agrees at 10 bases. V was clipped by 4 bases and J by 8 bases; unmatched bases: 14. The CDR3 is made up of 17 amino acids. In germline, CDR1 is SGHAT, CDR2 FQNNGV. CDR3 loop: CASSSGRLAGVGDEQFF. DNA of the CDR3: TGTGCCAGCAGCTCGGGTAGGCTAGCGGGGGTAGGTGATGAGCAGTTCTTC.

The rearrangement links TRBV6-2 or TRBV6-3 to TRBJ2-5, with 11 bases that match TRBD2. The CDR3 covers 14 residues. V lost 5 bases, J lost 2 bases, and 1 base stayed unmatched. Per germline, CDR1 MNHEY and CDR2 SVGEGT. The CDR3, as DNA: TGTGCCAGCAGTCGACTAGCGGGGCAAGAGACCCAGTACTTC. Translation: CASSRLAGQETQYF.

The chain links TRBV20-1 to TRBJ2-7; possibly TRBD2 for D (5 bases). This CDR3 is built from 14 residues. CDR1 and CDR2 (germline): DFQATT, SNEGSKA (reference sequence). Between the trimmed V and J ends, which lost 3 bases and 4 bases, there was a span of 16 bases. CDR3 nucleotide sequence: TGCAGTGCTAGTTCCCCCCAGAGGAGGTACGAGCAGTACTTC. Translated, it gives CSASSPQRRYEQYF.

J is TRBJ2-7 and V is TRBV28, with D unresolved. The V and J ends lost 6 bases and 2 bases respectively, with 17 bases between them. The CDR3 consists of 15 residues. Germline V CDR1 and CDR2: MDHEN, SYDVKM. The CDR3 protein is CASSPPGPLAYEQYF. CDR3 in DNA: TGTGCCAGCAGCCCGCCCGGTCCCCTGGCCTACGAGCAGTACTTC. The variable domain in full, completed from reference TRBV28 and TRBJ2-7, reads DVKVTQSSRYLVKRTGEKVFLECVQDMDHENMFWYRQDPGLGLRLIYFSYDVKMKEKGDIPEGYSVSREKKERFSLILESASTNQTSMYLCASSPPGPLAYEQYFGPGTRLTVT.

The chain carries TRBV19 and TRBJ2-7, with D maybe TRBD2 (6 bases). Trimming shortened V by 5 bases and J by 2 bases, and 16 bases separated the two germline ends. The CDR3 totals 15 residues. The germline gives CDR1 LNHDA, CDR2 SQIVND (reference sequence). The CDR3 coding sequence is TGTGCCAGTAGTTGGGGGGTTGATACGCCCTACGAGCAGTACTTC. This translates into CASSWGVDTPYEQYF.

The chain recombines TRBV2 with TRBJ2-1, with TRBD2 identical over 13 bases. The CDR3 has 16 amino acids. J was trimmed by 7 bases and V by 5 bases; bases with no gene match: 8. Germline V gene lookup returns CDR1 SNHLY and CDR2 FYNNEI. The chain's CDR3 is CASSSLLAGGPNEQFF. The CDR3, as DNA: TGTGCCAGCAGTTCGTTACTAGCGGGAGGGCCAAATGAGCAGTTCTTC.

V gene TRBV5-1 combines with J gene TRBJ2-7; 7 nucleotides line up with TRBD1. Germline V gene lookup returns CDR1 SGHRS and CDR2 YFSETQ. CDR3 size: 15 residues. Trimming at V came to 4 bases and at J to 0 bases, leaving 7 bases not matched to a gene. This CDR3 reads CASSRGQRVSYEQYF. As DNA, the CDR3 is TGCGCCAGCAGCCGGGGACAGAGGGTCTCCTACGAGCAGTACTTC.

The rearrangement joins TRBV5-4 to TRBJ2-1; 7 nucleotides align to TRBD2. CDR3 length: 15 residues. The germline gives CDR1 SGHNT, CDR2 YYREEE (reference sequence). The V and J ends lost 5 bases and 0 bases, in that order; junction bases with no gene match: 5. DNA of the CDR3: TGTGCCAGCAGAATAGCGGGTGGCTCCTACAATGAGCAGTTCTTC. As protein: CASRIAGGSYNEQFF.

This clone appeared a few times. The chain recombines TRBV30 with TRBJ1-6; D remains ambiguous. Germline V gives CDR1 GTSNPN, CDR2 SVGIG (reference sequence). The CDR3 has 13 residues. Trimming removed 1 base at V and 11 bases at J, with 12 bases between. The CDR3 nucleotides are TGTGCCTGGAGTGCGGAGTACGCGGCACCCCTCCACTTT. As protein: CAWSAEYAAPLHF.

This clone was seen only a few times. The chain combines TRBV10-1 with TRBJ2-7; D not certain. This CDR3 contains 15 residues. Germline V gene sequence: CDR1 WNHNN, CDR2 SYGVQD (reference sequence). Trimming removed 3 bases from V and 3 bases from J, with 15 bases in between. DNA for the CDR3: TGCGCCAGCAGTGATCCCCGGGTTTCGGGCTACGAGCAGTACTTC. It yields the protein CASSDPRVSGYEQYF.

This clone was observed a few times. The chain is built from TRBV18 and TRBJ2-7; D is unclear. There are 14 residues in the CDR3. Per germline, CDR1 KGHSH and CDR2 LQKENI. Trimming left V 1 base short and J 5 bases short, with 12 bases between. DNA of the CDR3: TGTGCCAGCTCACCACTGGCCGGGTACAACGAGCAGTACTTC. It is translated as CASSPLAGYNEQYF.

The rearrangement uses TRBV9 and TRBJ2-7; 7 bases fit TRBD2. The CDR3 consists of 13 residues. V shed 4 bases and J 2 bases; nucleotides not matched to a gene: 3. The germline V gene encodes CDR1 SGDLS and CDR2 YYNGEE. The chain's CDR3 is CASSPSGPYEQYF. The DNA for the CDR3 is TGTGCCAGCAGCCCTAGCGGACCCTACGAGCAGTACTTC.

The chain is built from TRBV5-6 and TRBJ2-2, with TRBD2 matching over 13 bases. The length of the CDR3 is 15 residues. From germline, CDR1 is SGHDT and CDR2 YYEEEE. V dropped 4 bases and J dropped 6; count of bases not matched to a gene: 3. The CDR3 nucleotides read TGTGCCAGCAGCCCCGGACTAGCGGGAGCCGGGGAGCTGTTTTTT. Protein: CASSPGLAGAGELFF.

This rearrangement joins TRBV5-6 to TRBJ2-1; possible D gene TRBD1, 5 bases. The CDR3 has 16 residues. Trimming shortened V by 3 bases and J by 4 bases, and 17 bases separated the two germline ends. The germline V gene has CDR1 SGHDT and CDR2 YYEEEE. CDR3 nucleotides: TGTGCCAGCAGCTCCGGATTGGGGCTAGTATACAATGAGCAGTTCTTC. It encodes CASSSGLGLVYNEQFF.

V gene TRBV6-5 combines with J gene TRBJ2-1, with 7 bases identical to TRBD2. The CDR3 loop spans 14 amino acids. The germline V gene encodes CDR1 MNHEY and CDR2 SVGAGI. Unmatched junction bases numbered 3, after V lost 7 bases and J lost 0 bases. CDR3 sequence reads: CASTPGGSYNEQFF. For the CDR3, the DNA is TGTGCCAGCACGCCGGGGGGCTCCTACAATGAGCAGTTCTTC.

The chain recombines TRBV4-2 with TRBJ2-1; 7 bases map to TRBD2. This CDR3 is built from 15 residues. Germline V gene sequence: CDR1 LGHNA, CDR2 YNFKEQ. V shed 1 base, J shed 6 bases, and the junction held 6 bases outside the gene matches. This CDR3 reads CASSQGRGVANEQFF. The CDR3 DNA follows: TGTGCCAGCAGCCAAGGACGGGGGGTTGCCAATGAGCAGTTCTTC.

The V call is TRBV4-3, the J call TRBJ1-1; 7 bases agree with TRBD1. CDR3 length: 16 residues. Germline V gene lookup returns CDR1 LGHNA and CDR2 YSLEER. Trimming cost V 0 bases and J 10 bases; bases outside gene matches: 14. The CDR3 here is CASSQDQGQTGSVAFF. The CDR3 DNA reads TGCGCCAGCAGCCAAGATCAAGGACAGACAGGGTCTGTAGCTTTCTTT.

The genes are TRBV2 and TRBJ2-1, with D perhaps TRBD2 (6 bases). The CDR3 is 16 amino acids. Germline CDR1 and CDR2: SNHLY and FYNNEI. The ends were cut back, 6 bases at V and 0 bases at J, with 15 bases in the middle. The CDR3 here is CASRKTGTPSYNEQFF. CDR3 DNA: TGTGCCAGCAGAAAAACCGGGACTCCCTCCTACAATGAGCAGTTCTTC. The variable domain in full, with the rest retrieved from reference TRBV2 and TRBJ2-1, is EPEVTQTPSHQVTQMGQEVILRCVPISNHLYFYWYRQILGQKVEFLVSFYNNEISEKSEIFDDQFSVERPDGSNFTLKIRSTKLEDSAMYFCASRKTGTPSYNEQFFGPGTRLTVL.